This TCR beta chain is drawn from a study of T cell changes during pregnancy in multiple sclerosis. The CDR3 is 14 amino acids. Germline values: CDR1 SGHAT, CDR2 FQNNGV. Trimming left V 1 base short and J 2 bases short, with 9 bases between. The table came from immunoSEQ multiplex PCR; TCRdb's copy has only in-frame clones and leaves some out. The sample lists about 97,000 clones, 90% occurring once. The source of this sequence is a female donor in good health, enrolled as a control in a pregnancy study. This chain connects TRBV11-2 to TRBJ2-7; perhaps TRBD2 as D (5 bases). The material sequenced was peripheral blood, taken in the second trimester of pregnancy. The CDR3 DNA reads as TGTGCCAGCAGCTTAGTCGGGCGGGCCTACGAGCAGTACTTC. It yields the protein CASSLVGRAYEQYF.